A selection of T cell receptor beta chains follows, all from one sample in a study of blood T cell repertoires in COVID-19. Some clones are missing from TCRdb's copy, which holds only in-frame ones; the method was immunoSEQ multiplex PCR. The table records under 250,000 clones, 92% of them present only once. Sequencing was performed on peripheral blood. The receptor set was obtained from a man between 60 and 70 years old with COVID-19, enrolled during active disease. The CDR3 runs from the conserved cysteine through the conserved F or W. D genes are given only for firm matches. The size field is filled for only some rows; it gives once, few, many or a size class.

clone_size	d_call	v_call	j_call	cdr3_aa	cdr3_nt
once	TRBD1	TRBV9	TRBJ1-1	CASSARDRGTEAFF	TGTGCCAGCAGCGCCCGGGACAGGGGCACTGAAGCTTTCTTT
.	TRBD2	TRBV27	TRBJ2-7	CASRTSGGRLYF	TGTGCCAGCAGGACTAGCGGGGGGCGACTGTACTTC
.	TRBD1	TRBV9	TRBJ1-2	CASSPTGGSGYGYTF	TGTGCCAGCAGCCCGACAGGGGGCTCGGGCTATGGCTACACCTTC
.	.	TRBV5-1	TRBJ1-6	CASSLAVGGLGSPLHF	TGCGCCAGCAGCTTGGCCGTGGGAGGCTTAGGTTCACCCCTCCACTTT
once	TRBD1	TRBV30	TRBJ1-3	CALRQGGPRSGNTIYF	TGTGCCTTAAGACAGGGTGGTCCTCGGTCTGGAAACACCATATATTTT
.	.	TRBV24-1	TRBJ2-1	CATAGLRGNEQFF	TGTGCCACCGCGGGTTTACGTGGGAATGAGCAGTTCTTC
.	TRBD1	TRBV3-1/TRBV3-2	TRBJ1-4	CASSQASVAGGEKLFF	TGTGCCAGCAGCCAAGCTTCCGTGGCAGGGGGTGAAAAACTGTTTTTT
.	.	TRBV19	TRBJ1-1	CASRLQGGEAFF	TGTGCCAGCCGCCTGCAGGGAGGGGAAGCTTTCTTT
.	.	TRBV12-3/TRBV12-4	TRBJ1-5	CASSQGLSQPQHF	TGTGCCAGCAGTCAGGGTTTAAGCCAGCCCCAGCATTTT
.	TRBD1	TRBV7-9	TRBJ1-2	CASSLAETGMDGYTF	TGTGCCAGCAGCCTCGCCGAGACAGGGATGGATGGCTACACCTTC
.	.	TRBV5-8	TRBJ1-5	CASSLEQLQPQHF	TGTGCCAGCAGCTTGGAACAGTTGCAGCCCCAGCATTTT
.	.	TRBV3-1/TRBV3-2	TRBJ1-2	CASSQVSNYGYTF	TGTGCCAGCAGCCAAGTGTCGAACTATGGCTACACCTTC
.	TRBD1	TRBV11-2	TRBJ2-3	CASSSSGQGSTDTQYF	TGTGCCAGCAGCTCGTCGGGACAGGGAAGCACAGATACGCAGTATTTT
.	.	TRBV21-1	TRBJ2-2	CASSGPGLAGGLPGELFF	TGTGCCAGCAGCGGCCCGGGACTAGCGGGGGGGCTCCCCGGGGAGCTGTTTTTT
.	TRBD1	TRBV4-1	TRBJ1-1	CASSHDPGTGPVGTEAFF	TGCGCCAGCAGCCACGACCCCGGGACAGGGCCGGTGGGCACTGAAGCTTTCTTT
once	TRBD2	TRBV6-6	TRBJ2-1	CASSYIAGGQNEQFF	TGTGCCAGCAGTTACATCGCGGGAGGGCAGAATGAGCAGTTCTTC
.	TRBD1	TRBV6-2/TRBV6-3	TRBJ2-2	CASSYQQGSAGELFF	TGTGCCAGCAGTTACCAACAGGGGAGCGCCGGGGAGCTGTTTTTT
.	TRBD1	TRBV28	TRBJ1-2	CASRTGREYMRGYTF	TGTGCCAGCAGGACAGGGCGAGAATATATGCGTGGCTACACCTTC
.	.	TRBV3-1/TRBV3-2	TRBJ1-3	CASSQELIGNTIYF	TGTGCCAGCAGCCAAGAACTGATTGGAAACACCATATATTTT
.	TRBD2	TRBV24-1	TRBJ2-1	CVTSALGTSGEQFF	TGTGTCACCAGTGCCCTAGGGACTAGCGGTGAGCAGTTCTTC
.	TRBD2	TRBV6-6	TRBJ2-7	CASSPSGSTYEQYF	TGTGCCAGTTCACCTAGCGGGAGCACCTACGAGCAGTACTTC
.	.	TRBV30	TRBJ1-3	CAWSAAGPPGNTIYF	TGTGCCTGGAGCGCGGCAGGGCCCCCTGGAAACACCATATATTTT
.	.	TRBV7-2	TRBJ1-3	CASSLALHNSGNTIYF	TGTGCCAGCAGCTTAGCGCTGCACAACTCTGGAAACACCATATATTTT
.	.	TRBV12-3/TRBV12-4	TRBJ1-5	CASSQGDNQPQHF	TGTGCCAGCAGTCAAGGGGACAATCAGCCCCAGCATTTT
.	.	TRBV4-2	TRBJ2-7	CASSQARDSAYEQYF	TGTGCCAGCAGCCAAGCCCGGGACTCTGCCTACGAGCAGTACTTC
.	TRBD1	TRBV7-6	TRBJ2-7	CASSPTGKPYYEQYF	TGTGCCAGCAGCCCGACAGGGAAACCGTACTACGAGCAGTACTTC
.	.	TRBV25-1	TRBJ1-2	CASLGEGGWGYGYTF	TGTGCCAGCCTAGGGGAGGGGGGCTGGGGCTATGGCTACACCTTC
.	.	TRBV29-1	TRBJ1-5	CSVRTPGDNQPQHF	TGCAGCGTGCGAACCCCAGGGGACAATCAGCCCCAGCATTTT
once	TRBD1	TRBV20-1	TRBJ1-5	CSASGDRVPANQPQHF	TGCAGTGCTAGTGGGGACAGGGTACCTGCTAATCAGCCCCAGCATTTT
.	.	TRBV24-1	TRBJ1-5	CATQEDGNQPQHF	TGTGCCACCCAGGAAGACGGCAATCAGCCCCAGCATTTT
.	.	TRBV5-1	TRBJ2-7	CASSLGQVSSYEQYF	TGCGCCAGCAGCTTGGGACAGGTGAGCTCCTACGAGCAGTACTTC